Below, 31 T cell receptor beta chains from the same sample are listed, as sequenced in a study of shared T cell receptors in the human thymus. Method: immunoSEQ multiplex PCR; TCRdb's copy keeps in-frame clones and lacks some. Here the sample spans about 660,000 clones, around nine tenths being singletons. The sample was also reused in another study, on human thymus T cells.

Material: thymocytes. The receptor set was obtained from a boy under two years old with a congenital heart defect.

The chain carries TRBV25-1 and TRBJ2-1; 9 nucleotides align to TRBD2. This CDR3 is built from 18 residues. Per the germline V gene, CDR1 is MGHDK and CDR2 is SYGVNS. The trim removed 8 bases at V and 0 bases at J, leaving 14 bases unmatched. CDR3 sequence: CASLSGSRASPSYNEQFF. CDR3 coding DNA: TGTGCCAGCCTTAGCGGGAGTAGAGCCTCCCCCTCCTACAATGAGCAGTTCTTC.

This sequence joins TRBV11-2 and TRBJ2-1; D call uncertain. From germline, CDR1 is SGHAT and CDR2 FQNNGV. The V end lost 5 bases, the J end lost 8 bases, and 10 bases lay between the germline ends. This CDR3 region has 12 residues. CDR3 bases: TGTGCCAGCAGCCCGGAGTACGATGAGCAGTTCTTC. Protein product: CASSPEYDEQFF.

The CDR3 protein is CASSDLRTSGRGDTQYF. CDR3 DNA: TGTGCCAGCAGTGACCTCCGGACTAGCGGGAGAGGAGATACGCAGTATTTT. V usage is TRBV2 and J usage is TRBJ2-3; 13 positions match TRBD2. J was trimmed by 5 bases and V by 3 bases; bases with no gene match: 8. The germline V gene has CDR1 SNHLY and CDR2 FYNNEI. The CDR3 contains 17 residues.

V is TRBV27 and J is TRBJ1-4, with unresolved D. Trimming shortened V by 2 bases and J by 8 bases, and 12 bases separated the two germline ends. This CDR3 contains 14 residues. The germline gives CDR1 MNHEY, CDR2 SMNVEV (reference sequence). For the CDR3, the DNA is TGTGCCAGCAGTTTAGTAGGAGGAGGGGAAAAACTGTTTTTT. Translation gives CASSLVGGGEKLFF.

This sequence joins TRBV5-6 and TRBJ2-1; 9 positions agree with TRBD1. Germline V gene sequence: CDR1 SGHDT, CDR2 YYEEEE. This CDR3 has 15 residues. V trimming: 8 bases; J trimming: 5 bases; junction bases outside the gene matches: 11. The DNA of the CDR3 is TGTGCCAGGGCCGGGACAGGGCGGATTGACAATGAGCAGTTCTTC. This sequence encodes CARAGTGRIDNEQFF.

CDR3 sequence reads: CASSARSGELFF. CDR3 bases: TGCGCCAGCAGTGCGAGGTCCGGGGAGCTGTTTTTT. The V call is TRBV10-1, the J call TRBJ2-2, with unresolved D. The V end was cut by 4 bases, the J end by 6 bases, with 6 bases between. Germline V gene sequence: CDR1 WNHNN, CDR2 SYGVQD (reference sequence). The CDR3 spans 12 residues.

This sequence joins TRBV7-9 and TRBJ1-1; D gene uncertain. This CDR3 comprises 15 residues. Germline V gives CDR1 SEHNR, CDR2 FQNEAQ (reference sequence). The germline V and J ends were trimmed by 5 bases and 6 bases, with 19 bases remaining between them. The DNA of the CDR3 is TGTGCCAGCAGCCCGGCAGGAGGGCCGGGCGCTGAAGCTTTCTTT. Translating it yields CASSPAGGPGAEAFF.

The chain couples TRBV5-5 to TRBJ1-1, with D possibly matching TRBD1 (5 bases). The CDR3 contains 15 residues. Germline-derived CDR1 and CDR2 are SGHKS and YYEKEE (reference sequence). The germline V and J ends were trimmed by 4 bases and 3 bases, with 16 bases remaining between them. CDR3 region: CASSIQAREDTEAFF. The CDR3 region has the DNA TGTGCCAGCAGCATTCAGGCCAGGGAGGACACTGAAGCTTTCTTT.

The rearrangement joins TRBV6-5 to TRBJ2-1; 7 bases are shared with TRBD1. CDR1 MNHEY and CDR2 SVGAGI come from the germline V gene. Unmatched junction bases numbered 7, after V lost 8 bases and J lost 0 bases. CDR3 length: 15 amino acids. CDR3 amino acids: CASRTGPGSYNEQFF. DNA for the CDR3: TGTGCCAGCCGGACAGGACCGGGCTCCTACAATGAGCAGTTCTTC.

This chain uses TRBV6-1 with TRBJ2-7, with TRBD1 matching 9 bases. J was trimmed by 6 bases and V by 8 bases; bases with no gene match: 11. In germline, CDR1 is MNHNS, CDR2 SASEGT. This CDR3 contains 14 residues. The CDR3 sequence is CASGLGQGFGEQYF. The CDR3 DNA follows: TGTGCCAGCGGTTTAGGACAGGGGTTCGGCGAGCAGTACTTC.

The chain employs TRBV28 and TRBJ1-5, with 10 bases identical to TRBD1. The V gene end was trimmed by 4 bases and the J gene end by 10 bases; junction bases not matched to a gene: 16. The CDR3 runs 17 residues. Per germline, CDR1 MDHEN and CDR2 SYDVKM. CDR3 bases: TGTGCCAGCAGTTGCGAGCCGGGGACAGGGGAGAGCCAACCCCAGCATTTT. It specifies CASSCEPGTGESQPQHF.

In this sample, this clone turned up a few times. The chain uses TRBV19 and TRBJ1-4, with TRBD1 identical over 9 bases. Germline V gene data show CDR1 as LNHDA and CDR2 as SQIVND (reference sequence). CDR3 length equals 21 residues. V gave up 1 base and J gave up 2 bases; unmatched junction bases: 17. The CDR3 DNA is TGTGCCAGTAGTATAGTCCCAGCTCGGACAGGGGATCGGAGCACTAATGAAAAACTGTTTTTT. It specifies CASSIVPARTGDRSTNEKLFF.

This chain joins TRBV5-1 and TRBJ2-7; 7 bases agree with TRBD1. CDR3 length: 13 amino acids. V lost 4 bases to trimming and J lost 2 bases; unmatched junction nucleotides: 3. Germline CDR1 reads SGHRS; CDR2 reads YFSETQ. For the CDR3, the DNA is TGCGCCAGCAGCAGCCAGGGGGCCTACGAGCAGTACTTC. Its protein product is CASSSQGAYEQYF.

This rearrangement joins TRBV11-3 to TRBJ2-2, with D perhaps matching TRBD1 (6 bases). Germline CDR1 reads SGHNT; CDR2 reads YENEEA. Between the trimmed V and J ends, which lost 4 bases and 6 bases, there was a span of 9 bases. The CDR3 covers 13 residues. This CDR3 is CASSWTAAGELFF. CDR3 DNA: TGTGCCAGCAGCTGGACAGCGGCCGGGGAGCTGTTTTTT.

The J gene is TRBJ2-5, the V gene TRBV28; 7 bases map to TRBD1. CDR1 is MDHEN, CDR2 SYDVKM, per germline. The CDR3 has 15 residues. J lost 2 bases, V lost 3 bases, and 6 bases had no gene match. CDR3 sequence reads: CASSLRDRAQETQYF. The CDR3 DNA sequence: TGTGCCAGCAGTTTGAGAGACAGGGCGCAAGAGACCCAGTACTTC. Complete variable domain (other parts from reference TRBV28 and TRBJ2-5): DVKVTQSSRYLVKRTGEKVFLECVQDMDHENMFWYRQDPGLGLRLIYFSYDVKMKEKGDIPEGYSVSREKKERFSLILESASTNQTSMYLCASSLRDRAQETQYFGPGTRLLVL.

This chain links TRBV6-4 with TRBJ2-7; TRBD2 matches 9 bases. The ends lost 8 bases at V and 2 bases at J; junction bases unmatched: 13. In germline, CDR1 is MRHNA, CDR2 SNTAGT. The CDR3 is made up of 16 amino acids. The CDR3 sequence: CASGRPSGRLPYEQYF. CDR3 sequence (DNA): TGTGCCAGCGGCCGCCCGAGCGGGAGGCTACCCTACGAGCAGTACTTC.

V usage is TRBV28 and J usage is TRBJ2-4, with TRBD2 identical over 10 bases. J lost 0 bases, V lost 6 bases, and 14 bases had no gene match. This CDR3 region has 19 residues. CDR1 is MDHEN and CDR2 is SYDVKM in the germline V gene. The CDR3 DNA reads as TGTGCCAGCAGCCACTGGCTAGCGGGAGTCAAGATAGCCAAAAACATTCAGTACTTC. Translating gives CASSHWLAGVKIAKNIQYF.

The J gene is TRBJ2-7, the V gene TRBV5-4, with 8 bases fitting TRBD1. The germline V gene encodes CDR1 SGHNT and CDR2 YYREEE (reference sequence). The CDR3 has 16 residues. With 0 bases clipped from V and 0 bases from J, the junction kept 5 bases outside the gene matches. CDR3 nucleotides: TGTGCCAGCAGCTTGGTGCGGACAGGGACCTCCTACGAGCAGTACTTC. Protein: CASSLVRTGTSYEQYF. The full variable domain, its missing parts supplied by reference TRBV5-4 and TRBJ2-7, is ETGVTQSPTHLIKTRGQQVTLRCSSQSGHNTVSWYQQALGQGPQFIFQYYREEENGRGNFPPRFSGLQFPNYSSELNVNALELDDSALYLCASSLVRTGTSYEQYFGPGTRLTVT.

The V gene is TRBV9, the J gene TRBJ1-2, with D possibly TRBD1 on 5 matching bases. Trimming stripped 2 bases from V and 6 bases from J, with 8 bases between. This CDR3 has 12 amino acids. CDR1 and CDR2 (germline): SGDLS, YYNGEE. The CDR3 loop is CASSVLGHGYTF. The CDR3 DNA reads TGTGCCAGCAGCGTTCTGGGGCATGGCTACACCTTC.

V is TRBV27 and J is TRBJ1-2, with D possibly TRBD1 on 5 matching bases. Trimming removed 3 bases at V and 4 bases at J, with 12 bases between. Per the germline V gene, CDR1 is MNHEY and CDR2 is SMNVEV (reference sequence). The CDR3 contains 14 residues. CDR3 residues: CASSFLVQVYGYTF. The CDR3 coding sequence is TGTGCCAGCAGTTTTTTGGTACAGGTCTATGGCTACACCTTC.

The rearrangement joins TRBV7-9 to TRBJ1-5; tentative D call: TRBD1 (6 bases). The CDR3 spans 14 residues. From germline, CDR1 is SEHNR and CDR2 FQNEAQ (reference sequence). Trimming pared 8 bases from V and 2 bases from J, leaving 13 bases between. The CDR3 region is CASEGGGGNQPQHF. The CDR3 DNA is TGTGCCAGCGAAGGAGGGGGGGGCAATCAGCCCCAGCATTTT.

The chain joins TRBV2 to TRBJ2-1; D is unclear. This CDR3 has 11 amino acids. Deletions cut 7 bases from V and 6 bases from J, with 7 bases between. Per the germline V gene, CDR1 is SNHLY and CDR2 is FYNNEI. The CDR3 is CASTAVNEQFF. The CDR3 region has the DNA TGTGCCAGCACGGCGGTCAATGAGCAGTTCTTC.

The CDR3 protein is CASSLVGSPNEKLFF. The CDR3, as DNA: TGTGCCAGCAGCTTGGTGGGCAGTCCAAATGAAAAACTGTTTTTT. The rearrangement links TRBV5-4 to TRBJ1-4; no clear D. Deletions cut 0 bases from V and 5 bases from J, with 11 bases between. This CDR3 comprises 15 residues. Germline V lookup: CDR1 SGHNT, CDR2 YYREEE (reference sequence).

The rearrangement joins TRBV27 to TRBJ1-1, with a possible D match to TRBD1 (6 bases). The CDR3 sequence is 10 residues long. Germline CDR1 and CDR2: MNHEY and SMNVEV (reference sequence). The V and J ends lost 11 bases and 3 bases respectively, with 7 bases between them. The CDR3 DNA reads TGTGCCCCAGGGGACACTGAAGCTTTCTTT. This encodes CAPGDTEAFF.

The chain uses TRBV30 and TRBJ1-5; D is perhaps TRBD1 (5 bases). The length of the CDR3 is 13 residues. V gave up 7 bases and J gave up 0 bases, with 10 bases separating them. Germline assignment: CDR1 GTSNPN and CDR2 SVGIG (reference sequence). CDR3 amino acids: CASRESSNQPQHF. The CDR3 DNA reads TGTGCCTCCAGGGAAAGTAGCAATCAGCCCCAGCATTTT.

This clone was seen a handful of times. The chain links TRBV28 to TRBJ1-3; 8 bases agree with TRBD1. The germline gives CDR1 MDHEN, CDR2 SYDVKM. The V gene end was trimmed by 5 bases and the J gene end by 4 bases; junction bases not matched to a gene: 10. This CDR3 contains 16 residues. CDR3 coding DNA: TGTGCCAGCAGTCCGGACAGGGTACGATCCGGAAACACCATATATTTT. It specifies CASSPDRVRSGNTIYF.

In regard to this clone: The sample holds other DNA sequences that translate to the same CDR3. V and J are TRBV25-1 and TRBJ1-1, with D possibly matching TRBD1 (5 bases). V lost 6 bases, J lost 2 bases, and 13 bases lay in between. The CDR3 is 14 residues long. The germline V gene encodes CDR1 MGHDK and CDR2 SYGVNS. This chain's CDR3 is CASREVQGNTEAFF. CDR3 in DNA: TGTGCCAGCAGGGAAGTCCAGGGAAACACTGAAGCTTTCTTT.

The chain combines TRBV6-5 with TRBJ2-1; D perhaps matches TRBD1 (7 bases). The CDR3 is 15 residues long. Germline values: CDR1 MNHEY, CDR2 SVGAGI. Trimming cost V 0 bases and J 7 bases, with 13 bases left between them. As DNA, the CDR3 is TGTGCCAGCAGTTACTCGGGCAGGGGGGTGAATGAGCAGTTCTTC. This encodes CASSYSGRGVNEQFF.

This sequence joins TRBV29-1 and TRBJ2-1; the match to TRBD2 covers 7 bases. Germline CDR1 SQVTM, CDR2 ANQGSEA. The junction had 6 bases not matched to a gene; V was cut back by 8 bases and J by 11 bases. The CDR3 runs to 10 residues. The DNA of the CDR3 is TGCAGCTCACGCGGGGGACAGCAGTTCTTC. It specifies CSSRGGQQFF.

The chain recombines TRBV6-1 with TRBJ2-5, with 8 bases matching TRBD1. The CDR3 is made up of 14 amino acids. The V gene end was trimmed by 6 bases and the J gene end by 2 bases; junction bases not matched to a gene: 5. CDR1 is MNHNS and CDR2 is SASEGT in the germline V gene. The DNA of the CDR3 is TGTGCCAGCAGGCCGGGACAGGTTCAAGAGACCCAGTACTTC. Amino acid sequence: CASRPGQVQETQYF.

The rearrangement uses TRBV6-5 and TRBJ1-4; D ambiguous. V lost 0 bases and J 6 bases, leaving 11 bases between the germline ends. The CDR3 spans 15 residues. Germline CDR1 and CDR2: MNHEY and SVGAGI. CDR3 protein: CASSYSRERDEKLFF. The CDR3 region has the DNA TGTGCCAGCAGTTACTCGAGGGAAAGGGATGAAAAACTGTTTTTT.